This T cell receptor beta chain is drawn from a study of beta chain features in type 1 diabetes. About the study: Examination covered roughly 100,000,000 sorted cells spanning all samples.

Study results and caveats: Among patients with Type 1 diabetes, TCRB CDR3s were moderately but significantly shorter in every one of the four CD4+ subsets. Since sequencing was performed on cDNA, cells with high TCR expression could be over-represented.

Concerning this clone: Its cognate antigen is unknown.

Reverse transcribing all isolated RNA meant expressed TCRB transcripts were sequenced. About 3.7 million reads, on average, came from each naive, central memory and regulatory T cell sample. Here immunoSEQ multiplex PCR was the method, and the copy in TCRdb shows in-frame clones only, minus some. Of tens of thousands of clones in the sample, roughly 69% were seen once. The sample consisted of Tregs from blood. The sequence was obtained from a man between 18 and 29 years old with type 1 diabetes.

CDR3 loop: CASLTGSTNEKLFF. DNA for the CDR3: TGTGCCAGCCTTACAGGCTCAACTAATGAAAAACTGTTTTTT. The chain is built from TRBV2 and TRBJ1-4; D is possibly TRBD1 (5 bases). V was cut by 8 bases and J by 0 bases, with 10 bases left in between. The CDR3 is made up of 14 amino acids. The germline V gene has CDR1 SNHLY and CDR2 FYNNEI.